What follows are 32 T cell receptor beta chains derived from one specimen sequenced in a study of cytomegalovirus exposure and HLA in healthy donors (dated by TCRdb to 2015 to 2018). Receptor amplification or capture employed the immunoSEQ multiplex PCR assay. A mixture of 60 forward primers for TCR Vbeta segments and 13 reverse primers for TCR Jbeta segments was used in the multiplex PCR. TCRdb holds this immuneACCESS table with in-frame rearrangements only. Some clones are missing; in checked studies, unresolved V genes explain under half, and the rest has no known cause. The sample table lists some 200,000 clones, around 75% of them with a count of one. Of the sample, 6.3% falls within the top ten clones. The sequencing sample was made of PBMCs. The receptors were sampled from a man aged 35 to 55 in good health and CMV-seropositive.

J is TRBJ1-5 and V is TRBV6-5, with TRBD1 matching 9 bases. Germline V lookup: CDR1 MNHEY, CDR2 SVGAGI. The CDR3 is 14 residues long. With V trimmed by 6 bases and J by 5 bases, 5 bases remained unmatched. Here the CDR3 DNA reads TGTGCCAGCAGCCTGGACAGGGGCTATCAGCCCCAGCATTTT. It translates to CASSLDRGYQPQHF.

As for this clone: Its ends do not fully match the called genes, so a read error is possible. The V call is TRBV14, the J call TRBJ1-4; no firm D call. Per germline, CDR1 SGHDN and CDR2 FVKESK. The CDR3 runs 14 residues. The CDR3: CASSQGGRYDKLFF. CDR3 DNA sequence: TGTGCCAGCAGCCAAGGAGGGCGGTATGACAAACTGTTTTTT.

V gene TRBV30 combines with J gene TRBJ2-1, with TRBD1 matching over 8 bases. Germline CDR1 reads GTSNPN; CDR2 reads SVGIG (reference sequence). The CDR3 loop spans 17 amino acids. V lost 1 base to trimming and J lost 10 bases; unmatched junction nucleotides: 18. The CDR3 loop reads CAWSGRGGTGPRGEQFF. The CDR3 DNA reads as TGTGCCTGGAGTGGAAGGGGTGGGACAGGCCCCAGGGGGGAGCAGTTCTTC.

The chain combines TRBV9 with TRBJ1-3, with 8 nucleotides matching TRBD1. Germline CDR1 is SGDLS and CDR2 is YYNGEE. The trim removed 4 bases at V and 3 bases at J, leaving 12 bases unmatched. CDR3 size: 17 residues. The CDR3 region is CASSPTLQGAGGNTIYF. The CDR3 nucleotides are TGTGCCAGCAGCCCAACCCTTCAGGGGGCTGGTGGAAACACCATATATTTT.

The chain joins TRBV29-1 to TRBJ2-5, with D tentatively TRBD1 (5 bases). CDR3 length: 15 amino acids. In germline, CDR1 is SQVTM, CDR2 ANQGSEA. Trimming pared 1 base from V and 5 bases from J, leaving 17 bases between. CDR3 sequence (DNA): TGCAGCGTTGAAGGTCTGGAAAAGGGGTGGGAGACCCAGTACTTC. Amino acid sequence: CSVEGLEKGWETQYF.

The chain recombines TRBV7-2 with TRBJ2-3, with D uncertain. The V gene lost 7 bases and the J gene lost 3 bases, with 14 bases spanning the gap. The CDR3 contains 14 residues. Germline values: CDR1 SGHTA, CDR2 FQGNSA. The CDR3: CASTPGIITDTQYF. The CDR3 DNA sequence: TGTGCCAGCACGCCAGGAATCATTACAGATACGCAGTATTTT.

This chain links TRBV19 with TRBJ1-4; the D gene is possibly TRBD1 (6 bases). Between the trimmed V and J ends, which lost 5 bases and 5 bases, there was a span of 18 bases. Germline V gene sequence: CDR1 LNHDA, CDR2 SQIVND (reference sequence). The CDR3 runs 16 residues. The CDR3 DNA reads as TGTGCCAGTAGTCAGCCCTCACAGGGTTGGAATGAAAAACTGTTTTTT. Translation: CASSQPSQGWNEKLFF.

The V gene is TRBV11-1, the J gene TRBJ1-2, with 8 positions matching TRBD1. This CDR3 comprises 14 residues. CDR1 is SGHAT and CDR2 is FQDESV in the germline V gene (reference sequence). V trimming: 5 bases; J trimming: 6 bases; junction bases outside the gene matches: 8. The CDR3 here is CASSVDRGIDGYTF. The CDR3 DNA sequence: TGTGCCAGCAGCGTAGACAGGGGTATCGATGGCTACACCTTC.

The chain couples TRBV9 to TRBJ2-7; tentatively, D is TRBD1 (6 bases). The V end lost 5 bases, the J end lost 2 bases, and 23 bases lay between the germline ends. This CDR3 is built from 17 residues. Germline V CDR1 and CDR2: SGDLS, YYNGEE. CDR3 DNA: TGTGCCAGCAGTCCCGCCCCAGTAGGGCAGGGGACCTACGAGCAGTACTTC. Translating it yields CASSPAPVGQGTYEQYF.

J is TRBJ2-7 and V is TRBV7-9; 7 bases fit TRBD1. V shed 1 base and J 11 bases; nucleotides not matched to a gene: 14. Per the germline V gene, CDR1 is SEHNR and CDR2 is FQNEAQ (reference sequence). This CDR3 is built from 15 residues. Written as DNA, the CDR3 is TGTGCCAGCAGCTTAGGAGGGGACAGAGTAGCTATGGAGTACTTC. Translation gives CASSLGGDRVAMEYF.

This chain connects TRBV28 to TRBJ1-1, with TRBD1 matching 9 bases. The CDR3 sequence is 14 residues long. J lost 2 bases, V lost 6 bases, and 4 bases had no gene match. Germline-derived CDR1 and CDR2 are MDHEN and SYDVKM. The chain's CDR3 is CASRKTGGNTEAFF. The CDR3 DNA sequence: TGTGCCAGCAGGAAGACAGGGGGAAACACTGAAGCTTTCTTT.

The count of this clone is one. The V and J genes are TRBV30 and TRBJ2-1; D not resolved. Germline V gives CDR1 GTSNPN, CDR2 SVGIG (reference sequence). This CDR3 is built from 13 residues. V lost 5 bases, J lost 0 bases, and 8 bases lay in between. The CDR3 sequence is CAWATSSYNEQFF. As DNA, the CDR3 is TGTGCCTGGGCAACGAGCTCCTACAATGAGCAGTTCTTC.

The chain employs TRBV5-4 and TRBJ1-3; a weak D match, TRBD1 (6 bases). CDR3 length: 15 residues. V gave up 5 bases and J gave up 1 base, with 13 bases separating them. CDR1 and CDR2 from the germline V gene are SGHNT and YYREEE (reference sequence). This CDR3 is CASSPVQGSGNTIYF. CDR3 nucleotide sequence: TGTGCCAGCAGTCCGGTACAGGGATCTGGAAACACCATATATTTT. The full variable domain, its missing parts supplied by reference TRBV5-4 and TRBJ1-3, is ETGVTQSPTHLIKTRGQQVTLRCSSQSGHNTVSWYQQALGQGPQFIFQYYREEENGRGNFPPRFSGLQFPNYSSELNVNALELDDSALYLCASSPVQGSGNTIYFGEGSWLTVV.

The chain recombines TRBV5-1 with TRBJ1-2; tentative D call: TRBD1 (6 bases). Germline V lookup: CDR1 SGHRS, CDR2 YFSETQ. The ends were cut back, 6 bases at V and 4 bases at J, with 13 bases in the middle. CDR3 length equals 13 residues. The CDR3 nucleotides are TGCGCCAGCACCCCGGGAGGGGGCTATGGCTACACCTTC. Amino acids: CASTPGGGYGYTF.

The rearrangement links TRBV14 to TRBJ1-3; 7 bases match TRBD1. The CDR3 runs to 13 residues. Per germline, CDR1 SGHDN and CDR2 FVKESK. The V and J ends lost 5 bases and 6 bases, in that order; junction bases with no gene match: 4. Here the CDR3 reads CASSWGTENTIYF. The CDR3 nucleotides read TGTGCCAGCAGCTGGGGGACAGAAAACACCATATATTTT.

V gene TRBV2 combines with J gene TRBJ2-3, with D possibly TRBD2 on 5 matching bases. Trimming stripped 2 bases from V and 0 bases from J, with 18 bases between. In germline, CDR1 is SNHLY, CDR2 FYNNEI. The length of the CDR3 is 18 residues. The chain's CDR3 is CASSENIQWTGSTDTQYF. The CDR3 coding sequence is TGTGCCAGCAGTGAAAACATTCAGTGGACGGGAAGCACAGATACGCAGTATTTT.

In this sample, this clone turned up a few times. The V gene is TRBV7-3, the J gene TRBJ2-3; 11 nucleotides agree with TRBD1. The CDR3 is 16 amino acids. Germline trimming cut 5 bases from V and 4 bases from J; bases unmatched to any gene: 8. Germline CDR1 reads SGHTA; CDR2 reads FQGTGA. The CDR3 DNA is TGTGCCAGCAGCCCGGGGGACAGGGGGTTCGCAGATACGCAGTATTTT. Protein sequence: CASSPGDRGFADTQYF.

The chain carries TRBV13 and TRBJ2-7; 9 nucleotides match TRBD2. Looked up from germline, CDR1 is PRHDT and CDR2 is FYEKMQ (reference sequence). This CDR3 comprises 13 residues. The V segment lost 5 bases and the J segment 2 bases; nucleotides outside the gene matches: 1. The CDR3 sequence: CASSLAGTYEQYF. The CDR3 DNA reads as TGTGCCAGCAGCCTAGCGGGGACCTACGAGCAGTACTTC. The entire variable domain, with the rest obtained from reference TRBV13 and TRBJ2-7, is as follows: AAGVIQSPRHLIKEKRETATLKCYPIPRHDTVYWYQQGPGQDPQFLISFYEKMQSDKGSIPDRFSAQQFSDYHSELNMSSLELGDSALYFCASSLAGTYEQYFGPGTRLTVT.

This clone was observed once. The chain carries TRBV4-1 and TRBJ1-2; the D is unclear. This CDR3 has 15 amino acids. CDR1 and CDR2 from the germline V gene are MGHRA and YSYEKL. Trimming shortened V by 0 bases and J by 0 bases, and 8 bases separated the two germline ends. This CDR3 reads CASSQEASPNYGYTF. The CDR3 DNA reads TGCGCCAGCAGCCAAGAGGCCAGTCCTAACTATGGCTACACCTTC.

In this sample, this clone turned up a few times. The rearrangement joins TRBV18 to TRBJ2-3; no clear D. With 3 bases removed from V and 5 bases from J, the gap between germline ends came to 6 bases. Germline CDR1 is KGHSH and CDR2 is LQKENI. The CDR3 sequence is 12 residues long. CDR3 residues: CASSPFGDTQYF. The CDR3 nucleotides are TGTGCCAGCTCACCGTTCGGAGATACGCAGTATTTT.

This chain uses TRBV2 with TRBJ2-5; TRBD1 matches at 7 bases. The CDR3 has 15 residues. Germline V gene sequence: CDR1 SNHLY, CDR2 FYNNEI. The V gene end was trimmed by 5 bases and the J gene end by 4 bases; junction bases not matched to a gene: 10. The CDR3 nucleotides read TGTGCCAGCAGTTCCCGGACAGGAAAAGGAGAGACCCAGTACTTC. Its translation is CASSSRTGKGETQYF.

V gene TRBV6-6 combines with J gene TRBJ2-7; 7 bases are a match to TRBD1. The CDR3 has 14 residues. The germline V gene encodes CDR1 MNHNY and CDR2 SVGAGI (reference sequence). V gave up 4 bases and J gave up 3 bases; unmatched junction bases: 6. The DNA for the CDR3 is TGTGCCAGCAGTTTTGCCCGACAGGGCTACGAGCAGTACTTC. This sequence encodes CASSFARQGYEQYF.

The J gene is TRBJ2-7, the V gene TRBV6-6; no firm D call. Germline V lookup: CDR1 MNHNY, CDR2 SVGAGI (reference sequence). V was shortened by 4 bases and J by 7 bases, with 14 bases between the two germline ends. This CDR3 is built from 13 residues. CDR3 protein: CASSSPRAREQYF. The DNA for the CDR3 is TGTGCCAGCAGTTCTCCGAGAGCGAGGGAGCAGTACTTC.

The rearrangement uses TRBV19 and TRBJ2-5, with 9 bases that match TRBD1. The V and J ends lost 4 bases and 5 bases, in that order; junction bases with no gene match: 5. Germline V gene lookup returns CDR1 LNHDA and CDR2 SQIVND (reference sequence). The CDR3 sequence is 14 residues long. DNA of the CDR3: TGTGCCAGTAGTACCCGGGACAGGGTTGAGACCCAGTACTTC. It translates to CASSTRDRVETQYF.

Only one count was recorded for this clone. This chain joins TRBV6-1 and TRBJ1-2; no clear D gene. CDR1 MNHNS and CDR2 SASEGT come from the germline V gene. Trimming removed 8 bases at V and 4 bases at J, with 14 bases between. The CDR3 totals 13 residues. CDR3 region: CASGRELFYGYTF. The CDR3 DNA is TGTGCCAGCGGACGGGAGTTGTTCTATGGCTACACCTTC.

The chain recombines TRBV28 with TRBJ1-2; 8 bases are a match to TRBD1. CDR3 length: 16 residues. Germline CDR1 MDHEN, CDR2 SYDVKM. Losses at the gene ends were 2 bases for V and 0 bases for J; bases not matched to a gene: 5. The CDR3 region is CASSLRTGGTNYGYTF. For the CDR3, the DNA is TGTGCCAGCAGTTTACGTACAGGGGGGACTAACTATGGCTACACCTTC.

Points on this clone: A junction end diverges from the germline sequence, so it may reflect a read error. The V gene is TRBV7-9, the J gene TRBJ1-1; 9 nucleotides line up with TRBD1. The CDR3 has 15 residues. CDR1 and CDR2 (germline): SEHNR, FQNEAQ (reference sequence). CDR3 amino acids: CSSSSGQGLNTEAFF. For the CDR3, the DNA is TGTTCCAGCAGCTCAGGACAGGGGTTGAACACTGAAGCTTTCTTT.

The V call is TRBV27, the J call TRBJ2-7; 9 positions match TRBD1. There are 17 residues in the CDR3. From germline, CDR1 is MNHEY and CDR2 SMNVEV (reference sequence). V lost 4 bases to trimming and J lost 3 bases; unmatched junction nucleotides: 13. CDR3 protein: CASSWGTPGQGNYEQYF. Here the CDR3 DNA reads TGTGCCAGCAGTTGGGGAACTCCGGGACAGGGCAACTACGAGCAGTACTTC.

As DNA, the CDR3 is TGCGCCAGCAAGGGACAGAACACCGGGGAGCTGTTTTTT. Residues: CASKGQNTGELFF. V is TRBV10-1 and J is TRBJ2-2, with D maybe TRBD1 (6 bases). The CDR3 covers 13 residues. Between the trimmed V and J ends, which lost 7 bases and 1 base, there was a span of 7 bases. Germline V lookup: CDR1 WNHNN, CDR2 SYGVQD (reference sequence).

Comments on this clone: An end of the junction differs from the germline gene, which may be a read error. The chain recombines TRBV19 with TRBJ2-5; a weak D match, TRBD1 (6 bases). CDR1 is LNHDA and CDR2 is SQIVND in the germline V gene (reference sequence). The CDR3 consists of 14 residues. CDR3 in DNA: TGTGCCGGTAGGTCATCGAGCAGGGGAGAGACCCAGTACTTC. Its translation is CAGRSSSRGETQYF. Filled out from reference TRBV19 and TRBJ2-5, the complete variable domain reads DGGITQSPKYLFRKEGQNVTLSCEQNLNHDAMYWYRQDPGQGLRLIYYSQIVNDFQKGDIAEGYSVSREKKESFPLTVTSAQKNPTAFYLCAGRSSSRGETQYFGPGTRLLVL.

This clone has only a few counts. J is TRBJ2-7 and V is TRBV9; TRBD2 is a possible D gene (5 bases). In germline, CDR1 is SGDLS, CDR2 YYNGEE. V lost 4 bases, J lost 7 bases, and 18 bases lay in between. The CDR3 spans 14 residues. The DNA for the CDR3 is TGTGCCAGCAGCCCCTGGACCGGGGTATCGGAGCAGTACTTC. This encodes CASSPWTGVSEQYF. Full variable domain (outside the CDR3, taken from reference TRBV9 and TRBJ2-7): DSGVTQTPKHLITATGQRVTLRCSPRSGDLSVYWYQQSLDQGLQFLIQYYNGEERAKGNILERFSAQQFPDLHSELNLSSLELGDSALYFCASSPWTGVSEQYFGPGTRLTVT.

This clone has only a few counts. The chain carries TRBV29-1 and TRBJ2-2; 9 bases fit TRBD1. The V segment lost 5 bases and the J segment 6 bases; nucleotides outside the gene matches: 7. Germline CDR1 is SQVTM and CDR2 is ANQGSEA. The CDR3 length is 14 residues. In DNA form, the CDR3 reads TGCAGCGTTATGACAGGGGGACCTCCCGGGGAGCTGTTTTTT. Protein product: CSVMTGGPPGELFF.